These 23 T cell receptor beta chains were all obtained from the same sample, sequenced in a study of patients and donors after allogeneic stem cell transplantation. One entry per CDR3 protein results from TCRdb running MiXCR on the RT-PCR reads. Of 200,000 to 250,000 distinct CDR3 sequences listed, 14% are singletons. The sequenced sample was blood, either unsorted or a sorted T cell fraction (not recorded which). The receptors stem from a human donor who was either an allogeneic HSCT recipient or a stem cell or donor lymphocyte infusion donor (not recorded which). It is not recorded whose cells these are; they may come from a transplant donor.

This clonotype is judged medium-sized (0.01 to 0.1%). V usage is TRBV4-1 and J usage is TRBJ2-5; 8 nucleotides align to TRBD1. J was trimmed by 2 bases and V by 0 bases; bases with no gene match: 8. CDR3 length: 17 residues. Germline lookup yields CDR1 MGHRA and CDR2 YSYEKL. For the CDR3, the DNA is TGCGCCAGCAGCCAAGACCCGCAGGGGGCCCAGCAAGAGACCCAGTACTTC. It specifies CASSQDPQGAQQETQYF.

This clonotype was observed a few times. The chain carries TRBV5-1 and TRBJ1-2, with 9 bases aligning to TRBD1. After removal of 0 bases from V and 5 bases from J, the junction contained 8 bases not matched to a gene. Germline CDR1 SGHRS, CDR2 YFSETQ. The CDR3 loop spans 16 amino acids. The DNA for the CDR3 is TGCGCCAGCAGCTTGGCCGGGACAGGGCTACTGTATGGCTACACCTTC. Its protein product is CASSLAGTGLLYGYTF.

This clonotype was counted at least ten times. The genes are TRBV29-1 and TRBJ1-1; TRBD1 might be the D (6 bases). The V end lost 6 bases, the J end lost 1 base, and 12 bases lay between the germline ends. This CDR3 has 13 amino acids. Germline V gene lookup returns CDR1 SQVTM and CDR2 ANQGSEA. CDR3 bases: TGCAGCGTAGGCGGGGGGCCGAACACTGAAGCTTTCTTT. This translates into CSVGGGPNTEAFF.

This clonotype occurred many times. The CDR3 protein is CASRTPITDTQYF. In DNA, the CDR3 is TGTGCCAGCAGGACGCCCATCACAGATACGCAGTATTTT. This chain uses TRBV6-1 with TRBJ2-3, with D uncertain. V lost 6 bases, J lost 2 bases, and 9 bases lay in between. CDR3 length: 13 residues. The V gene's germline CDR1 is MNHNS and CDR2 SASEGT.

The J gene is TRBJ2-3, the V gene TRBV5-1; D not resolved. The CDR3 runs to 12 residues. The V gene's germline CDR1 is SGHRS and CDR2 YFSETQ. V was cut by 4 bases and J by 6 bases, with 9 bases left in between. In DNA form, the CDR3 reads TGCGCCAGCAGCAACAGTCGGGATACGCAGTATTTT. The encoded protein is CASSNSRDTQYF. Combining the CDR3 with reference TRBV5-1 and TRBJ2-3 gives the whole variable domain KAGVTQTPRYLIKTRGQQVTLSCSPISGHRSVSWYQQTPGQGLQFLFEYFSETQRNKGNFPGRFSGRQFSNSRSEMNVSTLELGDSALYLCASSNSRDTQYFGPGTRLTVL.

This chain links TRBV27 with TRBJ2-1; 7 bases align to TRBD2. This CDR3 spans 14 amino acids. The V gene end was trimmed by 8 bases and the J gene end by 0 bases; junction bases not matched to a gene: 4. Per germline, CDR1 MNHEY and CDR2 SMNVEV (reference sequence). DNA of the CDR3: TGTGCCAGCGTGGGGGGGAGCTCCTACAATGAGCAGTTCTTC. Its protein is CASVGGSSYNEQFF.

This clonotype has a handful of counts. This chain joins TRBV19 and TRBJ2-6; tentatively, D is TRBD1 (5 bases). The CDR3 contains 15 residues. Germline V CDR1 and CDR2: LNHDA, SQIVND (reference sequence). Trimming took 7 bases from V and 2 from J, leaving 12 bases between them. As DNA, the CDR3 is TGTGCCAGTAAAGGGGTGGGCCCTGGGGCCAACGTCCTGACTTTC. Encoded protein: CASKGVGPGANVLTF.

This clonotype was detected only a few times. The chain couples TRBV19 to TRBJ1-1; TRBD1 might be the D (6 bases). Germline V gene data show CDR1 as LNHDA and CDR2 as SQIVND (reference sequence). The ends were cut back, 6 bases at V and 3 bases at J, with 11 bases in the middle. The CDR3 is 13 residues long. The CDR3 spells CASSPRGYTEAFF. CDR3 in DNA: TGTGCCAGTAGCCCCAGGGGTTACACTGAAGCTTTCTTT.

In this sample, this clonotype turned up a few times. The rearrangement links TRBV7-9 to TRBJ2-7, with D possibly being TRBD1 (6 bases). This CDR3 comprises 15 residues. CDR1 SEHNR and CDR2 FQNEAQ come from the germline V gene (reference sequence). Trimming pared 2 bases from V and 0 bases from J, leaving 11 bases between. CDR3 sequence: CASSLQGQSSYEQYF. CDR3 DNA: TGTGCCAGCAGCTTACAGGGGCAAAGCTCCTACGAGCAGTACTTC.

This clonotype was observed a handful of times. The chain's CDR3 is CASSVGSPEGYEQYF. The CDR3 nucleotides are TGTGCCAGCAGCGTGGGATCCCCGGAGGGCTACGAGCAGTACTTC. The genes are TRBV5-6 and TRBJ2-7, with D possibly matching TRBD2 (6 bases). The CDR3 extends over 15 amino acids. Trimming took 4 bases from V and 3 from J, leaving 17 bases between them. The germline gives CDR1 SGHDT, CDR2 YYEEEE.

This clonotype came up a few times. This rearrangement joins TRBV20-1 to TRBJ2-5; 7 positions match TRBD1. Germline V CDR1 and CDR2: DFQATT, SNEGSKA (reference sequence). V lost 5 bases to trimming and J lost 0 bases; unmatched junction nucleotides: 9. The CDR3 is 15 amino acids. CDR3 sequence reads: CSASFPGTDQETQYF. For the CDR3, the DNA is TGCAGTGCTTCATTCCCCGGGACAGACCAAGAGACCCAGTACTTC.

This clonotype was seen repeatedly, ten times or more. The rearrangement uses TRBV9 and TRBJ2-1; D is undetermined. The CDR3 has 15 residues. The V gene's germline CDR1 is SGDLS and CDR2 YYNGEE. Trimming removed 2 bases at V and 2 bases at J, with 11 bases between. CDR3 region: CASSVLGGPYNEQFF. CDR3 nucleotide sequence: TGTGCCAGCAGCGTTTTGGGCGGCCCCTACAATGAGCAGTTCTTC.

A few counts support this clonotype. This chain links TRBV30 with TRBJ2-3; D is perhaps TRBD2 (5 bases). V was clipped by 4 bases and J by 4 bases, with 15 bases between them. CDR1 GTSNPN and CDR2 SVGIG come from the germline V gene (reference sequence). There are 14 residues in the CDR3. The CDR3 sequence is CAWKGGVTPDTQYF. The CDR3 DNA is TGTGCCTGGAAAGGAGGAGTGACGCCAGATACGCAGTATTTT.

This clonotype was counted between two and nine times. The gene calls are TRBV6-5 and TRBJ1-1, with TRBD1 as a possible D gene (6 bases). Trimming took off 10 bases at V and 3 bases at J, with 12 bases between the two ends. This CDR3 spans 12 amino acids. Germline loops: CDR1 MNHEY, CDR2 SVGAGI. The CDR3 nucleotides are TGTGCCACCGCCGGGGGCTACACTGAAGCTTTCTTT. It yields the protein CATAGGYTEAFF.

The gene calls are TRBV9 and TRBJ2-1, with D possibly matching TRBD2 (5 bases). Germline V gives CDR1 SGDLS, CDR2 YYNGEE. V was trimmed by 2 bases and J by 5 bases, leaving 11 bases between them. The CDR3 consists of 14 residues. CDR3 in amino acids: CASSVGTRNNEQFF. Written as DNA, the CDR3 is TGTGCCAGCAGCGTCGGAACTAGAAACAATGAGCAGTTCTTC. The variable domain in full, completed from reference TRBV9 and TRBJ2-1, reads DSGVTQTPKHLITATGQRVTLRCSPRSGDLSVYWYQQSLDQGLQFLIQYYNGEERAKGNILERFSAQQFPDLHSELNLSSLELGDSALYFCASSVGTRNNEQFFGPGTRLTVL.

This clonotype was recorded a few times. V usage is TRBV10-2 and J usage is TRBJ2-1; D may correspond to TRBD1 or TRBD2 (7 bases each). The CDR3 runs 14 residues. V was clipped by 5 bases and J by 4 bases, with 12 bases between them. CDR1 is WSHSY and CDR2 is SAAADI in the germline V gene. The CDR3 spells CASSQGGRYNEQFF. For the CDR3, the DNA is TGCGCCAGCAGTCAGGGGGGGAGATACAATGAGCAGTTCTTC.

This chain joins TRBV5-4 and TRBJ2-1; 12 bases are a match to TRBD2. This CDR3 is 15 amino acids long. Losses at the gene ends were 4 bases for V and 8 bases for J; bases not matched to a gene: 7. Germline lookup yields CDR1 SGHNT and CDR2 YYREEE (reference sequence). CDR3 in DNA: TGTGCCAGCAGCCCCGGACTAGCGGGACTTTATGAGCAGTTCTTC. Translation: CASSPGLAGLYEQFF. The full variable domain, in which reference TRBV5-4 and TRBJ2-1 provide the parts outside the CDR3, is ETGVTQSPTHLIKTRGQQVTLRCSSQSGHNTVSWYQQALGQGPQFIFQYYREEENGRGNFPPRFSGLQFPNYSSELNVNALELDDSALYLCASSPGLAGLYEQFFGPGTRLTVL.

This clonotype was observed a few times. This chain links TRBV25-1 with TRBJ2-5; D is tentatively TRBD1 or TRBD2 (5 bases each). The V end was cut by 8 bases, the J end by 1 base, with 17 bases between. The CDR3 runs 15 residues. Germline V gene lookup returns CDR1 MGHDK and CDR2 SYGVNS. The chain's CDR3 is CASGAQRGGQETQYF. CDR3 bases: TGTGCCAGCGGGGCGCAGCGAGGAGGCCAAGAGACCCAGTACTTC.

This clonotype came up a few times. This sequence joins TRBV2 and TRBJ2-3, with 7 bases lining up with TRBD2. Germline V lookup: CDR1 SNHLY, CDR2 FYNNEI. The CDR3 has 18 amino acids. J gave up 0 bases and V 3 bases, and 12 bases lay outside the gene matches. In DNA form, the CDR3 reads TGTGCCAGCAGTGATCAGGTACTAGCGACGACGAGCACAGATACGCAGTATTTT. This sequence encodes CASSDQVLATTSTDTQYF. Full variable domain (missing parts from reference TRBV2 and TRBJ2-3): EPEVTQTPSHQVTQMGQEVILRCVPISNHLYFYWYRQILGQKVEFLVSFYNNEISEKSEIFDDQFSVERPDGSNFTLKIRSTKLEDSAMYFCASSDQVLATTSTDTQYFGPGTRLTVL.

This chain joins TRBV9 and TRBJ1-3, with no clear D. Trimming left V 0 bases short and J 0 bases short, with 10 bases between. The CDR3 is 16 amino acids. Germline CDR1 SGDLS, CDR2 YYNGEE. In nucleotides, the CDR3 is TGTGCCAGCAGCGTAGGAAGGGTTGGCTCTGGAAACACCATATATTTT. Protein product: CASSVGRVGSGNTIYF.

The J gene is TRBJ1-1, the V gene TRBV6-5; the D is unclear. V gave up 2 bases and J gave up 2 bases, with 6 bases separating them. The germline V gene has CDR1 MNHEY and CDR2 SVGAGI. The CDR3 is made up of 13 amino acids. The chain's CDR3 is CASSYRSNTEAFF. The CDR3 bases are TGTGCCAGCAGTTACCGCTCTAACACTGAAGCTTTCTTT.

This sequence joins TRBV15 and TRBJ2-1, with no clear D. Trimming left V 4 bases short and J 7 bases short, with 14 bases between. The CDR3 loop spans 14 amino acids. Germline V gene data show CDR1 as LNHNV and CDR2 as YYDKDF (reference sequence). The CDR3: CATSIPGPTNEQFF. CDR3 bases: TGTGCCACCAGCATCCCGGGTCCCACGAATGAGCAGTTCTTC. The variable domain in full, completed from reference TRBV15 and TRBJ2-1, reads DAMVIQNPRYQVTQFGKPVTLSCSQTLNHNVMYWYQQKSSQAPKLLFHYYDKDFNNEADTPDNFQSRRPNTSFCFLDIRSPGLGDTAMYLCATSIPGPTNEQFFGPGTRLTVL.

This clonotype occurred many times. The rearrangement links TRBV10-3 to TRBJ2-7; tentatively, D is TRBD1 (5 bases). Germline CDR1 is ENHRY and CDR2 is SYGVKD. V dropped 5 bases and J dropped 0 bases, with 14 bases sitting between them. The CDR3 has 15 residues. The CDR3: CAISPRVGSSYEQYF. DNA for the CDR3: TGTGCCATCAGTCCCAGGGTGGGAAGCTCCTACGAGCAGTACTTC.